The 28 T cell receptor beta chains given below trace back to one sample, sequenced in a study of blood T cell repertoires in COVID-19. The method was immunoSEQ multiplex PCR; TCRdb's version includes in-frame clones alone and lacks a portion of them. The sample holds 65,000 to 95,000 clones, around nine tenths seen once. The material sequenced was peripheral blood. These receptors all stem from a man aged 45 to 65 with active COVID-19.

V usage is TRBV9 and J usage is TRBJ2-3, with 7 nucleotides matching TRBD2. Germline CDR1 reads SGDLS; CDR2 reads YYNGEE. V lost 0 bases to trimming and J lost 0 bases; unmatched junction nucleotides: 4. The CDR3 is 16 amino acids. CDR3 DNA: TGTGCCAGCAGCGTAGTGTCGGGAGGTAGCACAGATACGCAGTATTTT. Translation gives CASSVVSGGSTDTQYF.

The chain carries TRBV7-2 and TRBJ1-5; D is ambiguous. The CDR3 extends over 15 amino acids. V gave up 1 base and J gave up 3 bases, with 10 bases separating them. Per the germline V gene, CDR1 is SGHTA and CDR2 is FQGNSA. CDR3 loop: CASSLVSGNNQPQHF. The CDR3 DNA reads TGTGCCAGCAGCTTAGTGTCCGGGAACAATCAGCCCCAGCATTTT.

The genes are TRBV7-9 and TRBJ1-1; TRBD1 agrees at 8 bases. The length of the CDR3 is 15 residues. With V trimmed by 4 bases and J by 1 base, 5 bases remained unmatched. CDR1 and CDR2 (germline): SEHNR, FQNEAQ (reference sequence). The CDR3 here is CASSSGQGRNTEAFF. The CDR3 bases are TGTGCCAGCAGCTCCGGACAGGGTAGGAACACTGAAGCTTTCTTT.

V usage is TRBV5-5 and J usage is TRBJ2-2; 10 positions agree with TRBD2. Germline CDR1 reads SGHKS; CDR2 reads YYEKEE (reference sequence). The CDR3 has 17 residues. The junction had 10 bases not matched to a gene; V was cut back by 4 bases and J by 4 bases. The CDR3 region has the DNA TGTGCCAGCAGCCCCCCTAGGGAGCGGGAGGGCACCGGGGAGCTGTTTTTT. It specifies CASSPPREREGTGELFF.

V and J are TRBV7-9 and TRBJ2-1, with 8 positions matching TRBD1. Germline assignment: CDR1 SEHNR and CDR2 FQNEAQ (reference sequence). V gave up 3 bases and J gave up 4 bases; unmatched junction bases: 5. The CDR3 contains 15 residues. CDR3 residues: CASSFRDRPYNEQFF. CDR3 bases: TGTGCCAGCAGCTTCCGGGACAGGCCGTACAATGAGCAGTTCTTC.

V gene TRBV5-6 combines with J gene TRBJ1-2; weak D call: TRBD1 (6 bases). This CDR3 has 14 residues. Between the trimmed V and J ends, which lost 4 bases and 4 bases, there was a span of 14 bases. CDR1 SGHDT and CDR2 YYEEEE come from the germline V gene. CDR3: CASSPRGGTYGYTF. CDR3 coding DNA: TGTGCCAGCAGCCCGAGGGGGGGTACCTATGGCTACACCTTC.

This CDR3 is CAISEAGVTYEQYF. CDR3 bases: TGTGCCATCAGTGAGGCAGGGGTTACCTACGAGCAGTACTTC. This chain links TRBV10-3 with TRBJ2-7, with a tentative D call TRBD1 (6 bases). The CDR3 length is 14 residues. Germline V gives CDR1 ENHRY, CDR2 SYGVKD. Trimming cost V 2 bases and J 2 bases, with 10 bases left between them.

The chain recombines TRBV21-1 with TRBJ1-5. TRBV21-1 is shown as a pseudogene. CDR3 length equals 15 residues. In nucleotides, the CDR3 is TGTGCCAGCAGCAATTTGAAAGGGGGGGACCGGCCCCAGCATTTT. It is translated as CASSNLKGGDRPQHF.

This clone was detected once. The chain joins TRBV5-1 to TRBJ2-3; D unresolved. The V end lost 0 bases, the J end lost 0 bases, and 11 bases lay between the germline ends. There are 16 residues in the CDR3. Germline V CDR1 and CDR2: SGHRS, YFSETQ. For the CDR3, the DNA is TGCGCCAGCAGCTTGGGACTCCTCACTAGCACAGATACGCAGTATTTT. It is translated as CASSLGLLTSTDTQYF.

Points on this clone: Different DNA sequences within this sample yield the same CDR3. The gene calls are TRBV7-8 and TRBJ2-3; D is possibly TRBD2 (5 bases). The germline V gene encodes CDR1 SGHVS and CDR2 FQNEAQ. This CDR3 has 13 amino acids. Trimming shortened V by 5 bases and J by 5 bases, and 11 bases separated the two germline ends. CDR3: CASSPRSGDTQYF. CDR3 in DNA: TGTGCCAGCAGCCCCCGAAGCGGAGATACGCAGTATTTT.

The chain is built from TRBV27 and TRBJ1-2; a possible D gene is TRBD1 (6 bases). This CDR3 is 15 amino acids long. Trimming pared 7 bases from V and 1 base from J, leaving 16 bases between. In germline, CDR1 is MNHEY, CDR2 SMNVEV (reference sequence). The CDR3 reads CASTPRDRINYGYTF. DNA for the CDR3: TGTGCCAGCACGCCGAGAGACAGGATTAACTATGGCTACACCTTC.

This rearrangement joins TRBV9 to TRBJ2-1, with 9 bases matching TRBD2. The CDR3 covers 16 residues. Germline CDR1 SGDLS, CDR2 YYNGEE. V lost 4 bases, J lost 2 bases, and 7 bases stayed unmatched. The CDR3 DNA is TGTGCCAGCAGCTCTCTAGCGGGGTCGGCCTACAATGAGCAGTTCTTC. Amino acid sequence: CASSSLAGSAYNEQFF.

This chain connects TRBV5-4 to TRBJ2-1; D might be TRBD2 (7 bases). The germline V and J ends were trimmed by 5 bases and 6 bases, with 21 bases remaining between them. The CDR3 consists of 16 residues. Germline CDR1 and CDR2: SGHNT and YYREEE (reference sequence). The CDR3 loop reads CASSGGGDIKGNEQFF. In nucleotides, the CDR3 is TGTGCCAGCAGTGGTGGGGGGGACATAAAGGGCAATGAGCAGTTCTTC.

CDR3 sequence: CASSLYSGRASGQYF. The CDR3 DNA follows: TGTGCCAGCAGTTTATACAGCGGGAGGGCCTCTGGGCAGTACTTC. The J gene is TRBJ2-7, the V gene TRBV28; TRBD2 aligns across 10 bases. The CDR3 sequence is 15 residues long. The V gene end was trimmed by 1 base and the J gene end by 9 bases; junction bases not matched to a gene: 9. Per the germline V gene, CDR1 is MDHEN and CDR2 is SYDVKM.

The chain uses TRBV9 and TRBJ2-2, with 7 bases fitting TRBD2. CDR3 length: 14 amino acids. Trimming removed 4 bases from V and 4 bases from J; junction bases left unmatched: 4. Germline CDR1 SGDLS, CDR2 YYNGEE. The CDR3 DNA reads TGTGCCAGCAGCCCCGGGACTACCACCGGGGAGCTGTTTTTT. Its translation: CASSPGTTTGELFF.

V is TRBV2 and J is TRBJ2-2; D gene uncertain. This CDR3 region has 16 residues. Germline V gene lookup returns CDR1 SNHLY and CDR2 FYNNEI. Trimming cost V 8 bases and J 4 bases, with 20 bases left between them. The CDR3 loop reads CASRVGPTFSTGELFF. CDR3 nucleotides: TGTGCCAGCCGTGTCGGTCCAACCTTTTCCACCGGGGAGCTGTTTTTT.

This rearrangement joins TRBV4-1 to TRBJ2-5, with D uncertain. Trimming stripped 4 bases from V and 2 bases from J, with 14 bases between. Looked up from germline, CDR1 is MGHRA and CDR2 is YSYEKL. This CDR3 region has 15 residues. In nucleotides, the CDR3 is TGCGCCAGCAGCCCACAAGCGAGCTCACAAGAGACCCAGTACTTC. Translating gives CASSPQASSQETQYF.

This clone has a handful of counts. This sequence joins TRBV4-1 and TRBJ2-7; 8 bases fit TRBD1. Looked up from germline, CDR1 is MGHRA and CDR2 is YSYEKL. The CDR3 is 15 residues long. The V and J ends lost 5 bases and 2 bases, in that order; junction bases with no gene match: 8. CDR3 sequence reads: CASSSNRDRTYEQYF. The CDR3 nucleotides read TGCGCCAGCAGCTCCAACCGGGACAGGACCTACGAGCAGTACTTC.

The chain has TRBV7-2 and TRBJ2-1; perhaps TRBD2 as D (6 bases). The CDR3 covers 12 residues. The germline V gene encodes CDR1 SGHTA and CDR2 FQGNSA. Trimming stripped 5 bases from V and 11 bases from J, with 13 bases between. This CDR3 is CASSRDLQKQFF. CDR3 coding DNA: TGTGCCAGCAGCCGGGACTTACAAAAGCAGTTCTTC.

The chain recombines TRBV6-1 with TRBJ2-1; 7 bases are shared with TRBD2. The CDR3 runs to 15 residues. V was pared by 0 bases and J by 8 bases, with 7 bases of the junction left unmatched. Germline loops: CDR1 MNHNS, CDR2 SASEGT. The CDR3 here is CASSEAGGSIDEQFF. CDR3 nucleotide sequence: TGTGCCAGCAGTGAAGCTGGCGGGAGTATCGATGAGCAGTTCTTC.

V gene TRBV9 combines with J gene TRBJ2-1; D possibly corresponds to TRBD1 (7 bases). This CDR3 comprises 16 residues. The ends were cut back, 0 bases at V and 8 bases at J, with 18 bases in the middle. Germline CDR1 SGDLS, CDR2 YYNGEE. The CDR3 DNA sequence: TGTGCCAGCAGCGTAGCCGCAGGGGGGAGGTTAGATGAGCAGTTCTTC. Translating gives CASSVAAGGRLDEQFF.

The chain links TRBV28 to TRBJ1-3, with D uncertain. CDR1 MDHEN and CDR2 SYDVKM come from the germline V gene. This CDR3 is 13 amino acids long. The germline V and J ends were trimmed by 1 base and 4 bases, with 5 bases remaining between them. In DNA, the CDR3 is TGTGCCAGCAGTTTATACTCGGGAAACACCATATATTTT. Its translation is CASSLYSGNTIYF.

This clone was seen only a few times. This CDR3 is CASSQDGSSNQPQHF. The CDR3 bases are TGTGCCAGCAGCCAAGACGGGAGTAGCAATCAGCCCCAGCATTTT. The V call is TRBV3-1 (or the pseudogene TRBV3-2), the J call TRBJ1-5; unclear D gene. The germline V and J ends were trimmed by 0 bases and 0 bases, with 6 bases remaining between them. The CDR3 spans 15 residues. Germline CDR1 and CDR2: LGHDT and YNNKEL (reference sequence).

The rearrangement joins TRBV28 to TRBJ2-7; 7 bases are a match to TRBD1. Germline V gives CDR1 MDHEN, CDR2 SYDVKM. The junction had 5 bases not matched to a gene; V was cut back by 3 bases and J by 3 bases. The length of the CDR3 is 14 residues. For the CDR3, the DNA is TGTGCCAGCAGTTTGGGGACAGTACGCTACGAGCAGTACTTC. Translated, it gives CASSLGTVRYEQYF.

This clone was recorded only once. The rearrangement joins TRBV11-3 to TRBJ2-5; 9 nucleotides align to TRBD1. V shed 0 bases, J shed 9 bases, and the junction held 2 bases outside the gene matches. The CDR3 totals 13 residues. The germline gives CDR1 SGHNT, CDR2 YENEEA. DNA of the CDR3: TGTGCCAGCAGCTTAGAGGGACAGGGTCCCCAGTACTTC. It specifies CASSLEGQGPQYF.

This clone appeared once. The chain carries TRBV5-8 and TRBJ2-1, with 9 bases aligning to TRBD2. Germline assignment: CDR1 SGHTS and CDR2 YDEGEE. The V and J ends lost 0 bases and 9 bases, in that order; junction bases with no gene match: 7. The CDR3 sequence is 15 residues long. The CDR3 DNA reads as TGTGCCAGCAGCTTGGCCTCGCGGGAGGGTTTTGAGCAGTTCTTC. This sequence encodes CASSLASREGFEQFF.

CDR3 protein: CASSQDGLIGLRSTEAFF. As DNA, the CDR3 is TGTGCCAGCAGCCAAGACGGTCTTATTGGTTTACGAAGCACTGAAGCTTTCTTT. This chain joins TRBV3-1 (or the pseudogene TRBV3-2) and TRBJ1-1; D unresolved. The CDR3 runs to 18 residues. CDR1 and CDR2 from the germline V gene are LGHDT and YNNKEL (reference sequence). V shed 0 bases and J shed 4 bases, with 21 bases lying between them.

V is TRBV9 and J is TRBJ1-5; D unresolved. The CDR3 consists of 14 residues. In germline, CDR1 is SGDLS, CDR2 YYNGEE. The germline V and J ends were trimmed by 0 bases and 5 bases, with 9 bases remaining between them. Here the CDR3 reads CASSVEPEDQPQHF. CDR3 in DNA: TGTGCCAGCAGCGTAGAACCGGAGGATCAGCCCCAGCATTTT.